The rows below give T cell receptor beta chains drawn from one sample of a study of cytomegalovirus exposure and HLA in healthy donors. Sequencing used immunoSEQ multiplex PCR; TCRdb keeps in-frame clones, though not all of them. The data contain 160,000 or so clones, about four fifths of them singletons. The sequencing sample was made of PBMCs. The receptor set was obtained from a man aged 25-40 years in good health and CMV-seronegative. The CDR3 runs from the conserved cysteine through the conserved F or W. The D gene is left open where the match is weak. A clone size is listed for some rows: how often the clone was seen (once, few, many), or a class if it is expanded.

D: .; size: few; V: TRBV19; J: TRBJ2-1; CDR3: CASSHNSYNEQFF
D: .; size: once; V: TRBV4-1; J: TRBJ2-1; CDR3: CASSQDYTSYNEQFF
D: .; size: .; V: TRBV5-8; J: TRBJ2-7; CDR3: CASSPRGLYEQYF
D: .; size: .; V: TRBV7-9; J: TRBJ2-7; CDR3: CASSLQYEQYF
D: .; size: .; V: TRBV19; J: TRBJ2-7; CDR3: CASSIDSSYEQYF
D: TRBD1; size: .; V: TRBV9; J: TRBJ2-2; CDR3: CASSVTPGQGTGELFF
D: TRBD1; size: .; V: TRBV7-9; J: TRBJ2-1; CDR3: CASSLIGQGYINEQFF
D: .; size: .; V: TRBV7-8; J: TRBJ1-2; CDR3: CASSLTGKRDGYTF
D: TRBD1; size: .; V: TRBV5-1; J: TRBJ2-1; CDR3: CASRTPGQGHNEQFF
D: .; size: few; V: TRBV5-1; J: TRBJ2-3; CDR3: CASSLVAPDTDTQYF
D: TRBD2; size: .; V: TRBV12-5; J: TRBJ2-2; CDR3: CASGFSLRGVDGGGELFF
D: .; size: .; V: TRBV9; J: TRBJ1-5; CDR3: CASSVGWGLNSNQPQHF
D: TRBD1; size: .; V: TRBV7-2; J: TRBJ2-7; CDR3: CASSLAGTGTGLVSEQYF
D: TRBD1; size: .; V: TRBV28; J: TRBJ1-5; CDR3: CASRSLGTGTYNQPQHF
D: TRBD2; size: .; V: TRBV12-5; J: TRBJ2-5; CDR3: CASGPGREGEIQYF
D: .; size: .; V: TRBV6-6; J: TRBJ2-7; CDR3: CASSPSSVHSYEQYF
D: .; size: .; V: TRBV11-2; J: TRBJ2-1; CDR3: CASSSSGPRSSSMFF
D: TRBD2; size: .; V: TRBV10-1; J: TRBJ2-1; CDR3: CASSGTLRGVYHEQFF
D: TRBD1; size: .; V: TRBV7-2; J: TRBJ1-2; CDR3: CASSFYGQGGNYGYTF
D: TRBD2; size: .; V: TRBV4-2; J: TRBJ2-5; CDR3: CASSHGLAGGQLETQYF
D: TRBD2; size: .; V: TRBV4-1; J: TRBJ2-7; CDR3: CASSPTSGDTYEQYF
D: .; size: .; V: TRBV7-9; J: TRBJ2-1; CDR3: CASSLMRSSYNEQFF
D: TRBD2; size: .; V: TRBV7-2; J: TRBJ2-7; CDR3: CASSPGGLVYEQYF
D: .; size: .; V: TRBV9; J: TRBJ2-3; CDR3: CASSPRTGASTDTQYF
D: TRBD1; size: .; V: TRBV7-9; J: TRBJ2-2; CDR3: CASSSPTGVNTGELFF
D: .; size: .; V: TRBV7-6; J: TRBJ2-7; CDR3: CASSPRAPGVYEQYF
D: .; size: .; V: TRBV2; J: TRBJ1-4; CDR3: CASSETEKLFF
D: .; size: once; V: TRBV29-1; J: TRBJ1-2; CDR3: CSVEVTGYGYTF
D: .; size: .; V: TRBV15; J: TRBJ2-7; CDR3: CATSRVFNYEQYF
D: .; size: .; V: TRBV7-2; J: TRBJ2-5; CDR3: CASSLAHTETQYF
D: .; size: .; V: TRBV30; J: TRBJ1-2; CDR3: CAWSVLPRGYGYTF
D: .; size: .; V: TRBV28; J: TRBJ1-1; CDR3: CASTPYMNTEAFF
D: .; size: .; V: TRBV30; J: TRBJ1-1; CDR3: CAWSALMGGNTEAFF
D: TRBD2; size: medium-sized; V: TRBV6-4; J: TRBJ2-1; CDR3: CASSDSSGSYNEQFF
D: .; size: .; V: TRBV6-6; J: TRBJ1-3; CDR3: CASSTSTGLSGNTIYF
D: TRBD2; size: .; V: TRBV28; J: TRBJ2-7; CDR3: CASRGLAGNVKAYEQYF
D: TRBD2; size: .; V: TRBV30; J: TRBJ2-1; CDR3: CAWGVVLAGGEQFF
D: .; size: .; V: TRBV19; J: TRBJ1-3; CDR3: CASTLRGQSGNTIYF
D: .; size: .; V: TRBV18; J: TRBJ1-5; CDR3: CASSPGGTNSNQPQHF
D: .; size: .; V: TRBV4-2; J: TRBJ2-1; CDR3: CASSQDGGFGYNEQFF
D: .; size: few; V: TRBV6-5; J: .; CDR3: CASSVWALGEQYF
D: TRBD1; size: .; V: TRBV27; J: TRBJ1-2; CDR3: CASRGQGAPPYGYTF
D: .; size: .; V: TRBV5-6; J: TRBJ1-1; CDR3: CASSLHAENTEAFF
D: .; size: .; V: TRBV6-1; J: TRBJ2-4; CDR3: CASSLWRLAKNIQYF
D: TRBD2; size: .; V: TRBV6-6; J: TRBJ2-7; CDR3: CASSPTSGGSLYEQYF
D: TRBD2; size: .; V: TRBV5-5; J: TRBJ2-3; CDR3: CASSLIELAGEDTQYF
D: .; size: .; V: TRBV5-4; J: TRBJ1-3; CDR3: CASSPYSGNTIYF
D: TRBD1; size: .; V: TRBV14; J: TRBJ2-5; CDR3: CASSQDTGAFQETQYF
D: .; size: once; V: TRBV19; J: TRBJ2-3; CDR3: CASSIGGRNTDTQYF
D: .; size: once; V: TRBV2; J: TRBJ1-6; CDR3: CASRDSGSPLHF
D: TRBD2; size: .; V: TRBV4-2; J: TRBJ2-7; CDR3: CASSQEGSLAVPNEQYF
D: .; size: .; V: TRBV7-2; J: TRBJ2-3; CDR3: CASSPTRDSDTQYF
D: TRBD1; size: few; V: TRBV7-9; J: TRBJ2-7; CDR3: CASSLAGTGAREQYF
D: .; size: once; V: TRBV4-3; J: TRBJ2-3; CDR3: CASSQDGSHSTTDTQYF